By share, the clone carrying this T cell receptor (beta chain) counts as medium-sized. Its target is not known. The sample originates from a study of glioma-infiltrating T cells. Study findings and constraints: Tissue-blood divergence was below expectation in non-neoplastic patients, above in gliomas. CDR3 overlap between tissue and blood was very small.

The iRepertoire nested amplicon-rescue multiplex PCR amplified TCR alpha and beta CDR3s from RNA. Input was roughly 85-450 ng of tissue mRNA or PBMC total RNA. One entry per CDR3 protein, called by TCRdb with MiXCR from the multiplex PCR reads. This table holds 20,000 to 25,000 distinct CDR3 sequences, around 25% found once. The sequenced material came from glioma tissue, nonneoplastic brain tissue, or PBMCs (not recorded which). This TCR was recovered from a human donor with low-grade glioma or glioblastoma, undergoing nonglioma brain surgery, or in good health (not recorded which).

The CDR3 DNA follows: TGCAGCGTTGTGATCCAAGAGACCCAGTACTTC. The encoded protein is CSVVIQETQYF. V and J are TRBV29-1 and TRBJ2-5; D is unclear. This CDR3 comprises 11 residues. Between the trimmed V and J ends, which lost 4 bases and 1 base, there was a span of 4 bases. The V gene's germline CDR1 is SQVTM and CDR2 ANQGSEA.